The 11 T cell receptor beta chains below come from one sample, sequenced in a study of CD8 T cells in ankylosing spondylitis. MiXCR, run by TCRdb on the 5' RACE reads, gives a single entry per CDR3 protein. The profile shows roughly 30,000 distinct CDR3 sequences, about 31% of them singletons. The sample was synovial fluid, either unsorted or a sorted T cell fraction (not recorded which). The receptors derive from a male donor with ankylosing spondylitis.

This clonotype was recorded at least ten times. This sequence joins TRBV29-1 and TRBJ2-1, with TRBD1 matching 7 bases. The CDR3 spans 14 residues. CDR1 is SQVTM and CDR2 is ANQGSEA in the germline V gene. With V trimmed by 5 bases and J by 6 bases, 10 bases remained unmatched. CDR3 sequence (DNA): TGCAGCGTTCTCCTCGTCGACAGGGCCAATGAGCAGTTCTTC. Encoded protein: CSVLLVDRANEQFF.

The J gene is TRBJ2-7, the V gene TRBV6-2 or TRBV6-3; TRBD1 is a possible D gene (5 bases). Germline-derived CDR1 and CDR2 are MNHEY and SVGEGT. The germline V and J ends were trimmed by 0 bases and 1 base, with 10 bases remaining between them. There are 15 residues in the CDR3. CDR3 sequence: CASSYSQGPSYEQYF. The CDR3, as DNA: TGTGCCAGCAGTTACTCGCAGGGCCCTTCCTACGAGCAGTACTTC.

The V call is TRBV6-5, the J call TRBJ2-3, with 11 bases identical to TRBD2. CDR3 length equals 15 residues. Germline CDR1 reads MNHEY; CDR2 reads SVGAGI. The ends lost 3 bases at V and 4 bases at J; junction bases unmatched: 3. The CDR3 is CASSYTSGSADTQYF. The CDR3 nucleotides read TGTGCCAGCAGTTATACTAGCGGGAGTGCAGATACGCAGTATTTT.

The J gene is TRBJ2-5, the V gene TRBV28, with 9 bases identical to TRBD2. Trimming at V came to 10 bases and at J to 5 bases, leaving 17 bases not matched to a gene. Germline V gives CDR1 MDHEN, CDR2 SYDVKM. The CDR3 spans 16 residues. The CDR3 loop reads CATSSHWREGRETQYF. The CDR3 DNA reads TGTGCCACCTCTTCTCACTGGCGGGAGGGCCGGGAGACCCAGTACTTC.

Here the CDR3 reads CASRAQDLNYGYTF. The CDR3 coding sequence is TGTGCCAGCAGGGCACAGGACTTAAACTATGGCTACACCTTC. This rearrangement joins TRBV7-9 to TRBJ1-2; perhaps TRBD1 as D (5 bases). In germline, CDR1 is SEHNR, CDR2 FQNEAQ (reference sequence). Trimming pared 6 bases from V and 2 bases from J, leaving 13 bases between. This CDR3 contains 14 residues.

The rearrangement uses TRBV13 and TRBJ1-2; tentative D call: TRBD1 (6 bases). The germline CDR1 and CDR2 sequences are PRHDT and FYEKMQ (reference sequence). V shed 8 bases and J shed 1 base, with 11 bases lying between them. CDR3 length equals 13 residues. The CDR3 nucleotides are TGTGCCAGCGAAGAACAGGGTAACTATGGCTACACCTTC. Translated, it gives CASEEQGNYGYTF.

The chain combines TRBV9 with TRBJ2-7; possibly TRBD2 for D (6 bases). CDR3 size: 15 residues. CDR1 and CDR2 from the germline V gene are SGDLS and YYNGEE. Trimming removed 0 bases at V and 2 bases at J, with 12 bases between. As DNA, the CDR3 is TGTGCCAGCAGCGTAGGTGGGAGCGGGCCCTACGAGCAGTACTTC. It encodes CASSVGGSGPYEQYF.

At least ten counts were recorded for this clonotype. This CDR3 is CASSPGLAGNFWNEQFF. CDR3 coding DNA: TGTGCCAGCAGCCCAGGACTAGCGGGAAACTTTTGGAATGAGCAGTTCTTC. The V gene is TRBV3-1, the J gene TRBJ2-1; 12 bases fit TRBD2. CDR1 LGHDT and CDR2 YNNKEL come from the germline V gene (reference sequence). V lost 4 bases and J lost 7; bases outside the gene matches: 11. The CDR3 has 17 amino acids.

The chain combines TRBV10-3 with TRBJ2-3; 9 bases map to TRBD2. CDR1 ENHRY and CDR2 SYGVKD come from the germline V gene. The CDR3 runs to 16 residues. V lost 4 bases and J lost 3; bases outside the gene matches: 8. The CDR3 spells CAISAGSGSWTDTQYF. Written as DNA, the CDR3 is TGTGCCATCAGTGCAGGTAGCGGGAGTTGGACAGATACGCAGTATTTT.

This clonotype was counted only a few times. The chain recombines TRBV4-1 with TRBJ2-2, with D possibly matching TRBD1 (5 bases). The CDR3 consists of 14 residues. Germline V CDR1 and CDR2: MGHRA, YSYEKL. The germline V and J ends were trimmed by 4 bases and 4 bases, with 10 bases remaining between them. In DNA, the CDR3 is TGCGCCAGCAGCCTTAGGGGCAGCACCGGGGAGCTGTTTTTT. Protein: CASSLRGSTGELFF.

This chain joins TRBV24-1 and TRBJ2-1, with TRBD2 as a possible D gene (6 bases). V gave up 3 bases and J gave up 9 bases, with 8 bases separating them. CDR1 and CDR2 from the germline V gene are KGHDR and SFDVKD. The CDR3 contains 12 residues. The CDR3 reads CATSDSSGEQFF. Written as DNA, the CDR3 is TGTGCCACCAGTGATAGTAGCGGTGAGCAGTTCTTC.